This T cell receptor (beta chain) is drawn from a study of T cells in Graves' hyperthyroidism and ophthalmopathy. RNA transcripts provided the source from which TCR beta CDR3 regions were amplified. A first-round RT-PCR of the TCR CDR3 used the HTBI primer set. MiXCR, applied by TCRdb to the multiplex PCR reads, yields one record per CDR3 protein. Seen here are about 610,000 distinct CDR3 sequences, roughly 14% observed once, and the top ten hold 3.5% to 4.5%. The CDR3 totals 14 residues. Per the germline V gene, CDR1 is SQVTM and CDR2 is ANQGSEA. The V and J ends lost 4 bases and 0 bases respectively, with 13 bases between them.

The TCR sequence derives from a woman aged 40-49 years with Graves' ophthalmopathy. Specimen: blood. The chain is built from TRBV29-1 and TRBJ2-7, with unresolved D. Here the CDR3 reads CSVATPISSYEQYF. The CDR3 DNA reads TGCAGCGTTGCCACCCCAATAAGCTCCTACGAGCAGTACTTC.